In its sample, the clone carrying this T cell receptor beta chain is medium-sized. The antigen is undetermined. Tregs were sorted as CD4+CD25+CD127-/low cells. TCRdb re-derived calls from the 5' RACE reads in MiXCR, one entry per CDR3 protein. The table shows 35,000 to 50,000 distinct CDR3 sequences, with approximately 22% occurring only once. The study, taken as a whole, reports: Greatest tumor Treg TCR overlap was with tumor naive CD4+ cells.

The material sequenced was Tregs sorted from blood. The clonotype was recovered from a female donor with breast cancer.

CDR3 nucleotides: TGTGCCAGCAGCAAACAGGGTACTCAGCCCCAGCATTTT. Its protein is CASSKQGTQPQHF. This rearrangement joins TRBV13 to TRBJ1-5; a weak D match, TRBD1 (6 bases). Trimming cost V 5 bases and J 6 bases, with 11 bases left between them. The length of the CDR3 is 13 residues. Germline CDR1 reads PRHDT; CDR2 reads FYEKMQ (reference sequence).